This T cell receptor (beta chain) was recorded in a study of blood T cell repertoires in COVID-19. All enrollees were about 18 to 95 years old and from fewer than 30 US areas. Per the study methods: For nucleated cells, counts were estimated from reference gene primer amplification. The table came from immunoSEQ multiplex PCR; TCRdb's copy has only in-frame clones and leaves some out. V and J calls and clone size follow that table, whereas D and trimming were derived from the DNA. The sample lists some 260,000 clones, under 95% occurring once. This sequence originates from a woman aged 18 to 35 who had recovered from COVID-19. Sequenced input: PBMCs or T cells enriched from blood (not recorded which).

CDR3 protein: CASSDEGGHWGADTQYF. In nucleotides, the CDR3 is TGTGCCAGCAGCGACGAGGGCGGACATTGGGGGGCAGATACGCAGTATTTT. The chain links TRBV9 to TRBJ2-3; TRBD2 is a possible D gene (6 bases). CDR1 SGDLS and CDR2 YYNGEE come from the germline V gene. V lost 3 bases, J lost 4 bases, and 21 bases lay in between. The CDR3 runs to 17 residues.